The 25 T cell receptor beta chains below all came from one sample that was sequenced in a study of human T cells and chemical hapten exposure. TCRdb re-derived calls from the RACE reads in MiXCR, one entry per CDR3 protein. The profile shows 89,000 or so distinct CDR3 sequences, 6.5% to 8.5% of them singletons. Specified time point: patch test 2, 6 weeks after DPC sensitization. The treatment was: therapeutic diphenylcyclopropenone sensitization with weekly scalp DPC. This sample comprised whole blood, obtained in connection with sensitization to the hapten diphenylcyclopropenone (DPC). All receptors come from a woman in her twenties or thirties with alopecia areata. Some clones in this sample may be carry-over from other donors' samples.

The gene calls are TRBV20-1 and TRBJ2-3; tentatively, D is TRBD1 (5 bases). The germline CDR1 and CDR2 sequences are DFQATT and SNEGSKA (reference sequence). This CDR3 is built from 13 residues. V shed 6 bases and J shed 0 bases, with 10 bases lying between them. In DNA form, the CDR3 reads TGCAGTGCCTTGGACACTAGCACAGATACGCAGTATTTT. Encoded protein: CSALDTSTDTQYF.

This clonotype was picked up many times. The V call is TRBV6-6, the J call TRBJ1-1; D unresolved. V was cut by 2 bases and J by 0 bases, with 10 bases left in between. The CDR3 is 15 residues long. CDR1 MNHNY and CDR2 SVGAGI come from the germline V gene (reference sequence). CDR3 nucleotides: TGTGCCAGCAGTTACGGGGAAAATATGAACACTGAAGCTTTCTTT. This translates into CASSYGENMNTEAFF.

This clonotype was counted ten times or more. V usage is TRBV20-1 and J usage is TRBJ2-5, with D perhaps matching TRBD1 or TRBD2 (5 bases each). This CDR3 is 14 amino acids long. V lost 5 bases to trimming and J lost 3 bases, with 16 bases between them. The germline gives CDR1 DFQATT, CDR2 SNEGSKA (reference sequence). This CDR3 is CSAEDIRGEETQYF. CDR3 sequence (DNA): TGCAGTGCTGAGGACATCCGGGGAGAAGAGACCCAGTACTTC.

In its sample, this clonotype was seen many times. The chain joins TRBV6-5 to TRBJ1-1, with TRBD1 as a possible D gene (5 bases). This CDR3 region has 15 residues. Trimming left V 2 bases short and J 0 bases short, with 10 bases between. Germline V gives CDR1 MNHEY, CDR2 SVGAGI. CDR3: CASSYDGHLNTEAFF. CDR3 DNA: TGTGCCAGCAGTTACGATGGACATCTGAACACTGAAGCTTTCTTT.

This clonotype was recorded at least ten times. The V call is TRBV10-3, the J call TRBJ1-4, with D possibly TRBD1 on 6 matching bases. CDR1 ENHRY and CDR2 SYGVKD come from the germline V gene. V gave up 0 bases and J gave up 5 bases, with 10 bases separating them. The CDR3 loop spans 15 amino acids. The DNA for the CDR3 is TGTGCCATCAGTGAGTCGGGCAGGGGCAATGAAAAACTGTTTTTT. This encodes CAISESGRGNEKLFF.

The gene calls are TRBV3-1 and TRBJ1-2; 8 nucleotides agree with TRBD1. CDR1 and CDR2 from the germline V gene are LGHDT and YNNKEL (reference sequence). V was clipped by 4 bases and J by 8 bases; unmatched bases: 6. CDR3 length: 13 amino acids. The CDR3 is CASSPGQGRGYTF. The CDR3 nucleotides are TGTGCCAGCAGCCCCGGACAGGGACGAGGCTACACCTTC.

This clonotype has only a few counts. This sequence joins TRBV5-8 and TRBJ1-1; D gene uncertain. CDR1 and CDR2 from the germline V gene are SGHTS and YDEGEE. This CDR3 comprises 14 residues. V was cut by 4 bases and J by 5 bases, with 15 bases left in between. CDR3 in amino acids: CASSAEGRRTEAFF. In DNA, the CDR3 is TGTGCCAGCAGCGCAGAAGGGCGTAGAACTGAAGCTTTCTTT.

The table lists this clonotype with many counts. J is TRBJ1-1 and V is TRBV7-6; 7 bases align to TRBD1. Losses at the gene ends were 0 bases for V and 6 bases for J; bases not matched to a gene: 4. The CDR3 is 14 residues long. Looked up from germline, CDR1 is SGHVS and CDR2 is FNYEAQ. The CDR3 DNA is TGTGCCAGCAGCTTAGCTCAAGGGACAGCTGAAGCTTTCTTT. As protein: CASSLAQGTAEAFF.

At least ten counts were recorded for this clonotype. The chain combines TRBV5-1 with TRBJ2-3, with D possibly TRBD1 on 6 matching bases. V lost 0 bases to trimming and J lost 2 bases, with 13 bases between them. In germline, CDR1 is SGHRS, CDR2 YFSETQ. CDR3 length: 16 residues. DNA for the CDR3: TGCGCCAGCAGCTTGGAGGGGTGGGGGCCCACAGATACGCAGTATTTT. Protein sequence: CASSLEGWGPTDTQYF.

The sample holds many counts of this clonotype. The chain couples TRBV20-1 to TRBJ2-1, with unresolved D. Trimming cost V 3 bases and J 9 bases, with 18 bases left between them. This CDR3 has 14 residues. CDR1 is DFQATT, CDR2 SNEGSKA, per germline (reference sequence). The CDR3 spells CSASDWRSPSEQFF. The CDR3 DNA is TGCAGTGCTAGCGACTGGCGGTCCCCCAGTGAGCAGTTCTTC.

This clonotype was recorded a few times. The chain combines TRBV4-2 with TRBJ1-2, with D uncertain. V shed 1 base and J shed 2 bases, with 20 bases lying between them. The germline CDR1 and CDR2 sequences are LGHNA and YNFKEQ. The CDR3 contains 18 residues. The CDR3 sequence is CASSQVEDLRTVNYGYTF. CDR3 in DNA: TGTGCCAGCAGCCAAGTCGAGGACCTAAGGACCGTCAACTATGGCTACACCTTC.

The CDR3 here is CAWRGRRLSSTDTQYF. DNA of the CDR3: TGTGCCTGGAGGGGTCGACGACTTTCTAGCACAGATACGCAGTATTTT. The chain uses TRBV30 and TRBJ2-3; D not certain. Trimming pared 3 bases from V and 0 bases from J, leaving 16 bases between. In germline, CDR1 is GTSNPN, CDR2 SVGIG (reference sequence). The CDR3 runs 16 residues.

This clonotype turned up a few times. The chain combines TRBV7-2 with TRBJ2-3; tentative D call: TRBD2 (6 bases). Germline CDR1 reads SGHTA; CDR2 reads FQGNSA. Trimming shortened V by 5 bases and J by 2 bases, and 11 bases separated the two germline ends. The CDR3 is 14 amino acids. The CDR3 nucleotides are TGTGCCAGCAGCGCGGGACCCGTCACAGATACGCAGTATTTT. This codes for CASSAGPVTDTQYF. The full variable domain, in which reference TRBV7-2 and TRBJ2-3 provide the parts outside the CDR3, is GAGVSQSPSNKVTEKGKDVELRCDPISGHTALYWYRQSLGQGLEFLIYFQGNSAPDKSGLPSDRFSAERTGGSVSTLTIQRTQQEDSAVYLCASSAGPVTDTQYFGPGTRLTVL.

The rearrangement links TRBV10-3 to TRBJ1-5, with D unresolved. Trimming pared 1 base from V and 0 bases from J, leaving 1 base between. The CDR3 loop spans 13 amino acids. The V gene's germline CDR1 is ENHRY and CDR2 SYGVKD. The CDR3 spells CAISEYSNQPQHF. The CDR3 bases are TGTGCCATCAGTGAGTATAGCAATCAGCCCCAGCATTTT.

About this clonotype itself: A much larger clone lies one base from this, so it may be a read error. The J gene is TRBJ1-5, the V gene TRBV20-1; 8 bases line up with TRBD1. Trimming cost V 2 bases and J 3 bases; bases outside gene matches: 9. CDR3 length: 16 residues. The germline V gene encodes CDR1 DFQATT and CDR2 SNEGSKA (reference sequence). The CDR3 sequence is CSARTDRGGDNQPQHF. Written as DNA, the CDR3 is TGCAGTGCTAGAACAGACAGGGGAGGCGACAATCAGCCCCAGCATTTT.

This clonotype was observed at least ten times. This chain uses TRBV20-1 with TRBJ1-3, with D hard to call. The CDR3 runs 17 residues. Trimming removed 0 bases at V and 0 bases at J, with 15 bases between. Germline-derived CDR1 and CDR2 are DFQATT and SNEGSKA (reference sequence). CDR3 nucleotides: TGCAGTGCTAGAGATAACTACGCGGGTTTCTCTGGAAACACCATATATTTT. This codes for CSARDNYAGFSGNTIYF.

This clonotype was recorded many times. This sequence joins TRBV29-1 and TRBJ2-3; TRBD2 agrees at 7 bases. This CDR3 has 15 residues. Germline V CDR1 and CDR2: SQVTM, ANQGSEA. V was pared by 1 base and J by 3 bases, with 7 bases of the junction left unmatched. The CDR3 DNA is TGCAGCGTTGAAGGGAGCGGGGCGAGGACAGATACGCAGTATTTT. It specifies CSVEGSGARTDTQYF.

This clonotype was counted between two and nine times. The chain recombines TRBV30 with TRBJ1-5; D not certain. Trimming left V 0 bases short and J 7 bases short, with 10 bases between. The CDR3 runs to 13 residues. Germline-derived CDR1 and CDR2 are GTSNPN and SVGIG (reference sequence). The CDR3 DNA reads TGTGCCTGGAGTGTATCAGTTGGACAGCCCCAGCATTTT. Its protein is CAWSVSVGQPQHF.

This clonotype was detected only a few times. The chain carries TRBV2 and TRBJ1-1; D remains unclear. CDR1 SNHLY and CDR2 FYNNEI come from the germline V gene. The CDR3 sequence is 11 residues long. V was trimmed by 7 bases and J by 1 base, leaving 4 bases between them. In nucleotides, the CDR3 is TGTGCCAGCACGAGGAACACTGAAGCTTTCTTT. Translated: CASTRNTEAFF.

This clonotype was found many times. The genes are TRBV30 and TRBJ2-7, with a tentative D call TRBD1 (5 bases). CDR1 and CDR2 from the germline V gene are GTSNPN and SVGIG (reference sequence). The CDR3 covers 13 residues. The V gene lost 4 bases and the J gene lost 5 bases, with 15 bases spanning the gap. CDR3 region: CAWISQGIDEQYF. CDR3 sequence (DNA): TGTGCCTGGATTTCCCAGGGAATCGACGAGCAGTACTTC.

This clonotype was observed at least ten times. The genes are TRBV7-2 and TRBJ1-1; the match to TRBD1 covers 8 bases. J lost 4 bases, V lost 4 bases, and 2 bases had no gene match. Germline values: CDR1 SGHTA, CDR2 FQGNSA. The CDR3 consists of 13 residues. CDR3 in amino acids: CASSSQGVTEAFF. CDR3 sequence (DNA): TGTGCCAGCAGCTCACAGGGGGTCACTGAAGCTTTCTTT. Filled out from reference TRBV7-2 and TRBJ1-1, the complete variable domain reads GAGVSQSPSNKVTEKGKDVELRCDPISGHTALYWYRQSLGQGLEFLIYFQGNSAPDKSGLPSDRFSAERTGGSVSTLTIQRTQQEDSAVYLCASSSQGVTEAFFGQGTRLTVV.

In this sample, this clonotype turned up many times. The V gene is TRBV5-1, the J gene TRBJ2-5; the D is unclear. Trimming stripped 1 base from V and 4 bases from J, with 2 bases between. Germline assignment: CDR1 SGHRS and CDR2 YFSETQ. The CDR3 is made up of 11 amino acids. The CDR3 protein is CASSLRETQYF. The CDR3 DNA follows: TGCGCCAGCAGCTTGAGAGAGACCCAGTACTTC.

This clonotype has ten or more counts. CDR3 residues: CSARIWARGLADTQYF. In DNA form, the CDR3 reads TGCAGTGCTAGAATCTGGGCCAGGGGGCTTGCTGATACGCAGTATTTT. The rearrangement uses TRBV20-1 and TRBJ2-3, with 8 positions matching TRBD1. The V segment lost 2 bases and the J segment 6 bases; nucleotides outside the gene matches: 13. Germline values: CDR1 DFQATT, CDR2 SNEGSKA (reference sequence). This CDR3 spans 16 amino acids.

The chain's CDR3 is CSVLRGDFYGYTF. DNA of the CDR3: TGCAGCGTCCTCAGGGGCGACTTCTATGGCTACACCTTC. V and J are TRBV29-1 and TRBJ1-2; perhaps TRBD1 as D (6 bases). Trimming removed 6 bases from V and 4 bases from J, with 15 bases in between. Looked up from germline, CDR1 is SQVTM and CDR2 is ANQGSEA. The CDR3 is made up of 13 amino acids. Combining the CDR3 with reference TRBV29-1 and TRBJ1-2 gives the whole variable domain SAVISQKPSRDICQRGTSLTIQCQVDSQVTMMFWYRQQPGQSLTLIATANQGSEATYESGFVIDKFPISRPNLTFSTLTVSNMSPEDSSIYLCSVLRGDFYGYTFGSGTRLTVV.

As for this clonotype: Compared with germline, one end of the junction differs, possibly owing to a read error. The chain uses TRBV27 and TRBJ1-4, with 7 bases lining up with TRBD1. From germline, CDR1 is MNHEY and CDR2 SMNVEV (reference sequence). This CDR3 contains 15 residues. The CDR3: CASSFSQGEAEKLSF. Written as DNA, the CDR3 is TGTGCCAGCAGTTTTAGCCAGGGGGAAGCTGAAAAACTGTCTTTT.